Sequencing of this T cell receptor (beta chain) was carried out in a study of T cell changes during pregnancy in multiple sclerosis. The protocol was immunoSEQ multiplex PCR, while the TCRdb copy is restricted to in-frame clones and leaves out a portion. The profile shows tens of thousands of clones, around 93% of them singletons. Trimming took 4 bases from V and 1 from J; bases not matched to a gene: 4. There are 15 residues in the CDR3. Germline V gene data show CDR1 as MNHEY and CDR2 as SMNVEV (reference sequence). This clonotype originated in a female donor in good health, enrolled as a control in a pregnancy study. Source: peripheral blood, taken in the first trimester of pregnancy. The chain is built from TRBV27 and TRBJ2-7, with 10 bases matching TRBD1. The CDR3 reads CASSSTGGPSYEQYF. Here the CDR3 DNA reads TGTGCCAGCAGTTCGACAGGGGGCCCTTCCTACGAGCAGTACTTC.